This TCR beta chain derives from a study of graft-versus-host responses after intestinal transplantation. In the study overall: Multivisceral, liver-intestinal, or isolated intestinal grafts went to recipients. After anti-thymocyte globulin induction, recipients took tacrolimus and steroids for 2 to 3 years. Whole-study findings and limits: Early post-transplant HvG declines showed an association with peak circulating GvH clone levels. Ileal or blood samples showed some GvH clones first, and such clones were also found in recipient marrow.

CDR1 and CDR2 from the germline V gene are SEHNR and FQNEAQ (reference sequence). This CDR3 is built from 13 residues. Trimming shortened V by 5 bases and J by 7 bases, and 12 bases separated the two germline ends. The table came from immunoSEQ multiplex PCR; TCRdb's copy has only in-frame clones and leaves some out. This repertoire shows roughly 120,000 clones, about 94% found once; its top ten account for about 0.51%. This clone was detected only once. The target antigen is unknown. This clonotype was sampled from a human donor who received an intestinal transplant. Sequenced material: unstimulated CD8+ T cells sorted from spleen or lymph node cells, taken before intestinal transplant. The chain has TRBV7-9 and TRBJ1-5; no clear D gene. CDR3 DNA: TGTGCCAGCAGCCCCGAAACAGAGCAGCCCCAGCATTTT. Translating gives CASSPETEQPQHF.